This T cell receptor beta chain was recovered during a study of cytotoxic CD8 clonotypes in ibrutinib-treated CLL. In its sample, this clone was seen a few times. Antigen specificity is unknown. Profiled with immunoSEQ multiplex PCR; TCRdb holds only in-frame clones, not every one. The table has some 200,000 clones, over 65% seen once. General observations from the study: Baseline clonality, above age-matched healthy donor levels, tracked circulating CD8+ T-cell counts.

The CDR3 runs 13 residues. V lost 7 bases and J lost 6, with 12 bases in between. CDR1 is LNHDA and CDR2 is SQIVND in the germline V gene (reference sequence). The sequence came from a human donor with chronic lymphocytic leukemia. The sample here was PBMCs, taken after 12 months of ibrutinib treatment. The genes are TRBV19 and TRBJ2-2, with no clear D. CDR3 DNA sequence: TGTGCCAGTACTCGCCGGATGTCCGGGGAGCTGTTTTTT. As protein: CASTRRMSGELFF.